This T cell receptor (beta chain) stems from a study of T cell responses to AZD1222 COVID-19 vaccine. Study results and caveats: Donors were chiefly white British, with a greater number of females, and clonal diversity was perhaps underestimated. Only a handful of people who got AZD1222 tested seropositive at baseline.

The study pooled second doses at about 4 or about 12 weeks. Comment on this clone: Its antigen is currently unknown.

Produced via immunoSEQ multiplex PCR; TCRdb's table is partial and in-frame only. The sample has under 150,000 clones, approximately 87% seen once. The germline V gene encodes CDR1 SGHDT and CDR2 YYEEEE. V gave up 0 bases and J gave up 7 bases, with 14 bases separating them. This CDR3 comprises 14 residues. This sample comprised peripheral blood, obtained 28 days after the second AZD1222 dose. The sequence was collected from an adult who received the AZD1222 COVID-19 vaccine. J is TRBJ2-7 and V is TRBV5-6; no reliable D call. The CDR3 reads CASSLAGLLGEQYF. CDR3 nucleotide sequence: TGTGCCAGCAGCTTGGCTGGGCTTCTGGGGGAGCAGTACTTC.